This T cell receptor (beta chain) was obtained from a study of radiotherapy plus CTLA-4 blockade in lung cancer. Some clones are missing from TCRdb's copy, which holds only in-frame ones; the method was immunoSEQ multiplex PCR. The sample records approximately 94,000 clones, around 80% being singletons. V was shortened by 7 bases and J by 3 bases, with 10 bases between the two germline ends. The CDR3 totals 13 residues. In germline, CDR1 is SGHDT, CDR2 YYEEEE. The receptor was isolated from a human donor with non-small cell lung cancer that progressed on radiotherapy plus ipilimumab. Here the sequenced sample was peripheral blood, taken from a patient treated with radiotherapy plus ipilimumab. The chain recombines TRBV5-6 with TRBJ1-4; D gene unclear. CDR3 sequence (DNA): TGTGCCAGCTCAGGTTCGCCTAATGAAAAACTGTTTTTT. This codes for CASSGSPNEKLFF.